A single sample gave rise to the 19 T cell receptor beta chains below, sequenced in a study of cytomegalovirus exposure and HLA in healthy donors. The PCR ran on 60 Vbeta and 13 Jbeta primers. Profiling relied on immunoSEQ multiplex PCR, and the TCRdb table lists in-frame clones only, not all of them. The sample contains fewer than 250,000 clones, roughly four fifths of which appear only once. Sequencing was done on a sample of PBMCs. The receptor source for this set is a woman aged 45-65 years in good health and CMV-seropositive.

This chain joins TRBV6-1 and TRBJ2-1; 8 nucleotides align to TRBD1. The CDR3 spans 17 residues. From germline, CDR1 is MNHNS and CDR2 SASEGT. The junction had 6 bases not matched to a gene; V was cut back by 0 bases and J by 2 bases. The CDR3 is CASSEAQRTGPYNEQFF. Here the CDR3 DNA reads TGTGCCAGCAGTGAAGCGCAGAGGACAGGGCCCTACAATGAGCAGTTCTTC.

The chain employs TRBV7-2 and TRBJ1-6; TRBD1 matches 9 bases. The V gene end was trimmed by 6 bases and the J gene end by 3 bases; junction bases not matched to a gene: 6. This CDR3 is built from 16 residues. Germline CDR1 is SGHTA and CDR2 is FQGNSA. CDR3 nucleotide sequence: TGTGCCAGCAGAACGACAGGGGGTAGCTATAATTCACCCCTCCACTTT. Its translation is CASRTTGGSYNSPLHF.

There are a few counts of this clone. The rearrangement uses TRBV7-2 and TRBJ1-5; D is unclear. Deletions cut 1 base from V and 9 bases from J, with 7 bases between. Germline CDR1 is SGHTA and CDR2 is FQGNSA. This CDR3 spans 12 amino acids. The CDR3 loop reads CASSLDMAPQHF. DNA of the CDR3: TGTGCCAGCAGCTTAGATATGGCGCCCCAGCATTTT.

This chain joins TRBV6-5 and TRBJ2-7; D is possibly TRBD1 (6 bases). This CDR3 comprises 12 residues. Looked up from germline, CDR1 is MNHEY and CDR2 is SVGAGI. Trimming pared 6 bases from V and 3 bases from J, leaving 9 bases between. The CDR3 DNA is TGTGCCAGCAGCCGCAGGGGCTACGAGCAGTACTTC. This encodes CASSRRGYEQYF.

Of note for this clone: Distinct nucleotide sequences in the sample also encode this CDR3. The chain links TRBV2 to TRBJ2-5; TRBD2 aligns across 9 bases. CDR3 length equals 13 residues. J was trimmed by 3 bases and V by 8 bases; bases with no gene match: 4. Looked up from germline, CDR1 is SNHLY and CDR2 is FYNNEI. CDR3 nucleotide sequence: TGTGCCAGCCTTAGCGGGAGCGAAGAGACCCAGTACTTC. Protein product: CASLSGSEETQYF.

The chain links TRBV6-1 to TRBJ1-1, with 7 positions matching TRBD1. The CDR3 covers 13 residues. Trimming removed 8 bases from V and 4 bases from J; junction bases left unmatched: 7. Germline loops: CDR1 MNHNS, CDR2 SASEGT. CDR3 amino acids: CASHTGAGTEAFF. As DNA, the CDR3 is TGTGCCAGCCATACAGGGGCCGGCACTGAAGCTTTCTTT.

The chain couples TRBV9 to TRBJ1-3; no clear D gene. The length of the CDR3 is 19 residues. Trimming removed 4 bases from V and 0 bases from J, with 23 bases in between. The germline V gene has CDR1 SGDLS and CDR2 YYNGEE. CDR3 amino acids: CASSPRVGLSESSGNTIYF. CDR3 coding DNA: TGTGCCAGCAGCCCACGCGTCGGACTCTCCGAAAGCTCTGGAAACACCATATATTTT.

The CDR3 is CASSWRAGSSYEQYF. DNA for the CDR3: TGTGCCAGCAGCTGGAGGGCAGGGAGCTCCTACGAGCAGTACTTC. V and J are TRBV5-4 and TRBJ2-7; D might be TRBD2 (6 bases). Germline CDR1 SGHNT, CDR2 YYREEE (reference sequence). The CDR3 totals 15 residues. V was clipped by 3 bases and J by 0 bases, with 13 bases between them.

This clone is a singleton in its sample. The gene calls are TRBV25-1 and TRBJ2-7, with D possibly matching TRBD1 (5 bases). CDR3 length: 15 residues. Trimming removed 0 bases from V and 3 bases from J, with 12 bases in between. CDR1 is MGHDK and CDR2 is SYGVNS in the germline V gene. In DNA, the CDR3 is TGTGCCAGCAGTGAATATGCAGGGTTTGGCTACGAGCAGTACTTC. It is translated as CASSEYAGFGYEQYF.

The chain recombines TRBV4-1 with TRBJ2-7, with D perhaps TRBD2 (7 bases). The CDR3 is 15 amino acids. With 3 bases removed from V and 7 bases from J, the gap between germline ends came to 19 bases. From germline, CDR1 is MGHRA and CDR2 YSYEKL. CDR3 nucleotide sequence: TGCGCCAGCAGCCACCCAGGAGGGGGGGCGCGGGAGCAGTACTTC. This translates into CASSHPGGGAREQYF.

The chain is built from TRBV7-2 and TRBJ2-1; a possible D gene is TRBD1 (7 bases). The CDR3 is 15 amino acids. V lost 0 bases to trimming and J lost 3 bases, with 9 bases between them. CDR1 is SGHTA and CDR2 is FQGNSA in the germline V gene. CDR3 amino acids: CASSLARGDYNEQFF. In DNA form, the CDR3 reads TGTGCCAGCAGCTTAGCCAGGGGGGACTACAATGAGCAGTTCTTC.

The chain joins TRBV2 to TRBJ2-5; TRBD2 might be the D (5 bases). V was pared by 7 bases and J by 1 base, with 13 bases between. Germline V gene sequence: CDR1 SNHLY, CDR2 FYNNEI. The CDR3 contains 14 residues. This CDR3 reads CASKNGLVQETQYF. The DNA of the CDR3 is TGTGCCAGCAAGAACGGACTCGTCCAAGAGACCCAGTACTTC.

In regard to this clone: The sample carries other DNA sequences with the same CDR3. The rearrangement uses TRBV6-5 and TRBJ2-5; the match to TRBD2 covers 14 bases. This CDR3 comprises 15 residues. Germline V gene lookup returns CDR1 MNHEY and CDR2 SVGAGI. Trimming removed 6 bases from V and 2 bases from J; junction bases left unmatched: 2. This CDR3 reads CASRGTSGGQETQYF. In DNA form, the CDR3 reads TGTGCCAGCAGGGGGACTAGCGGGGGACAAGAGACCCAGTACTTC.

The genes are TRBV5-6 and TRBJ2-2; tentatively, D is TRBD2 (6 bases). Trimming removed 0 bases at V and 0 bases at J, with 6 bases between. CDR1 and CDR2 from the germline V gene are SGHDT and YYEEEE. The CDR3 consists of 15 residues. The CDR3 is CASSLAGANTGELFF. The CDR3 DNA is TGTGCCAGCAGCTTGGCGGGGGCGAACACCGGGGAGCTGTTTTTT.

This clone was detected only once. This chain connects TRBV6-1 to TRBJ2-1, with 7 bases fitting TRBD2. From germline, CDR1 is MNHNS and CDR2 SASEGT. With V trimmed by 1 base and J by 9 bases, 3 bases remained unmatched. This CDR3 is 13 amino acids long. CDR3 DNA sequence: TGTGCCAGCAGTGAAGGCAGGGAGGGTGAGCAGTTCTTC. This sequence encodes CASSEGREGEQFF.

This clone has only one observation. The J gene is TRBJ1-5, the V gene TRBV19, with 7 bases matching TRBD1. The CDR3 contains 17 residues. Germline CDR1 and CDR2: LNHDA and SQIVND (reference sequence). After removal of 5 bases from V and 5 bases from J, the junction contained 15 bases not matched to a gene. This CDR3 is CASSRQGVGGPDQPQHF. The CDR3 nucleotides are TGTGCCAGTAGTCGACAGGGAGTTGGAGGACCCGATCAGCCCCAGCATTTT.

The chain joins TRBV4-1 to TRBJ2-2; the match to TRBD1 covers 11 bases. Trimming removed 2 bases from V and 1 base from J; junction bases left unmatched: 6. There are 18 residues in the CDR3. The germline gives CDR1 MGHRA, CDR2 YSYEKL. CDR3 residues: CASSQFVGTGGNTGELFF. CDR3 nucleotides: TGCGCCAGCAGCCAATTCGTAGGGACAGGGGGGAACACCGGGGAGCTGTTTTTT.

The chain links TRBV9 to TRBJ1-1; D may be TRBD1 (5 bases). The CDR3 length is 16 residues. V was clipped by 4 bases and J by 1 base, with 17 bases between them. CDR1 and CDR2 from the germline V gene are SGDLS and YYNGEE. This CDR3 is CASSTHPGLENTEAFF. Written as DNA, the CDR3 is TGTGCCAGCAGCACACATCCGGGACTGGAGAACACTGAAGCTTTCTTT.

V gene TRBV7-2 combines with J gene TRBJ1-2; TRBD1 aligns across 7 bases. There are 16 residues in the CDR3. Germline CDR1 and CDR2: SGHTA and FQGNSA. J lost 0 bases, V lost 0 bases, and 4 bases had no gene match. The chain's CDR3 is CASSLAYRGTNYGYTF. As DNA, the CDR3 is TGTGCCAGCAGCTTAGCGTACAGGGGCACTAACTATGGCTACACCTTC.